These 30 T cell receptor beta chains originate from one sample sequenced in a study of T-cell memory formation after mild COVID-19. TCRdb called the 5' RACE reads again in MiXCR, with one record for every CDR3 protein. The table records 250,000 to 350,000 distinct CDR3 sequences, around 16% of them present only once. The sequencing input was PBMCs or a T cell subset sorted from them (not recorded which). These receptors were taken from a man younger than 30 who had mild COVID-19 (a few samples of this study predate the infection). Cell type and time point are not known.

The CDR3 protein is CASTSVGGGYDNEQFF. CDR3 sequence (DNA): TGTGCCAGCACCTCAGTCGGGGGGGGCTATGACAATGAGCAGTTCTTC. This chain uses TRBV7-2 with TRBJ2-1; TRBD2 matches at 8 bases. CDR1 and CDR2 (germline): SGHTA, FQGNSA. This CDR3 is built from 16 residues. The J segment lost 5 bases and the V segment lost 7 bases, leaving 13 bases of the junction unmatched.

This clonotype has a handful of counts. The J gene is TRBJ1-1, the V gene TRBV5-8; no firm D call. Trimming shortened V by 1 base and J by 5 bases, and 9 bases separated the two germline ends. The CDR3 sequence is 13 residues long. CDR1 and CDR2 from the germline V gene are SGHTS and YDEGEE. The DNA of the CDR3 is TGTGCCAGCAGCTTGCTCCGCAGGACTGAAGCTTTCTTT. Its translation is CASSLLRRTEAFF.

This chain connects TRBV6-5 to TRBJ2-7; 9 nucleotides agree with TRBD2. This CDR3 is built from 15 residues. J gave up 3 bases and V 7 bases, and 10 bases lay outside the gene matches. Germline loops: CDR1 MNHEY, CDR2 SVGAGI. This chain's CDR3 is CASKLLAGTGYEQYF. CDR3 sequence (DNA): TGTGCCAGCAAACTTCTAGCGGGAACAGGCTACGAGCAGTACTTC.

This clonotype was detected ten times or more. V usage is TRBV15 and J usage is TRBJ2-7; unclear D gene. Trimming removed 1 base at V and 2 bases at J, with 6 bases between. Germline V CDR1 and CDR2: LNHNV, YYDKDF (reference sequence). This CDR3 contains 13 residues. This CDR3 reads CATSRGPAYEQYV. The CDR3 DNA reads as TGTGCCACCAGCAGAGGACCAGCCTACGAGCAGTACGTC.

The V and J genes are TRBV7-2 and TRBJ2-2, with D hard to call. The V and J ends lost 4 bases and 4 bases respectively, with 7 bases between them. The CDR3 has 13 residues. CDR1 SGHTA and CDR2 FQGNSA come from the germline V gene. CDR3 region: CASSYLLTGELFF. The CDR3 DNA reads as TGTGCCAGCAGCTATCTCCTCACCGGGGAGCTGTTTTTT.

This clonotype was seen a few times. The chain recombines TRBV18 with TRBJ1-1; no firm D call. Trimming shortened V by 3 bases and J by 0 bases, and 14 bases separated the two germline ends. CDR1 is KGHSH and CDR2 is LQKENI in the germline V gene. The CDR3 has 16 residues. The CDR3 coding sequence is TGTGCCAGCTCACCTGGCGGCGGCCGGATGAACACTGAAGCTTTCTTT. Translation: CASSPGGGRMNTEAFF.

A few counts support this clonotype. The chain is built from TRBV28 and TRBJ1-5, with a possible D match to TRBD1 (6 bases). The CDR3 extends over 13 amino acids. V lost 6 bases and J lost 6, with 12 bases in between. The germline V gene encodes CDR1 MDHEN and CDR2 SYDVKM. Written as DNA, the CDR3 is TGTGCCAGCAGAAGGGGGTCGGGTCAGCCCCAGCATTTT. The encoded protein is CASRRGSGQPQHF. Filled out from reference TRBV28 and TRBJ1-5, the complete variable domain reads DVKVTQSSRYLVKRTGEKVFLECVQDMDHENMFWYRQDPGLGLRLIYFSYDVKMKEKGDIPEGYSVSREKKERFSLILESASTNQTSMYLCASRRGSGQPQHFGDGTRLSIL.

This clonotype has only a few counts. The J gene is TRBJ1-1, the V gene TRBV7-2, with D tentatively TRBD1 (6 bases). CDR3 length: 16 residues. Per germline, CDR1 SGHTA and CDR2 FQGNSA. The germline V and J ends were trimmed by 1 base and 1 base, with 13 bases remaining between them. This chain's CDR3 is CASSLGGTPSNTEAFF. The CDR3 nucleotides read TGTGCCAGCAGCTTAGGGGGGACACCCTCGAACACTGAAGCTTTCTTT.

The CDR3 here is CASRKDGSGEQYF. The CDR3 DNA is TGTGCCAGCAGAAAGGATGGGTCGGGGGAGCAGTACTTC. This chain links TRBV6-2 or TRBV6-3 with TRBJ2-7; D might be TRBD2 (5 bases). The CDR3 is 13 amino acids. Germline loops: CDR1 MNHEY, CDR2 SVGEGT. The ends were cut back, 6 bases at V and 7 bases at J, with 16 bases in the middle.

The V call is TRBV29-1, the J call TRBJ2-1, with 10 bases lining up with TRBD2. CDR3 length: 13 residues. CDR1 and CDR2 from the germline V gene are SQVTM and ANQGSEA. The trim removed 3 bases at V and 8 bases at J, leaving 4 bases unmatched. The CDR3 spells CSVEPSGGYEQFF. The CDR3 DNA sequence: TGCAGCGTTGAGCCTAGCGGGGGCTATGAGCAGTTCTTC.

This clonotype has just a few counts. The V and J genes are TRBV6-5 and TRBJ1-6; D remains ambiguous. Germline CDR1 is MNHEY and CDR2 is SVGAGI. This CDR3 region has 12 residues. Trimming took off 5 bases at V and 9 bases at J, with 8 bases between the two ends. CDR3 region: CASSKNRSPLHF. In DNA, the CDR3 is TGTGCCAGCAGTAAGAACCGTTCACCCCTCCACTTT.

The rearrangement uses TRBV4-1 and TRBJ1-2; D is unclear. V shed 0 bases and J shed 9 bases, with 14 bases lying between them. Germline V gene sequence: CDR1 MGHRA, CDR2 YSYEKL. This CDR3 comprises 14 residues. The CDR3 nucleotides read TGCGCCAGCAGCCAAGAAGAAGAGGGTAGGCGCTACACCTTC. This codes for CASSQEEEGRRYTF.

The chain links TRBV20-1 to TRBJ2-5, with 10 bases aligning to TRBD2. The CDR3 spans 16 residues. The V gene end was trimmed by 5 bases and the J gene end by 0 bases; junction bases not matched to a gene: 9. Per the germline V gene, CDR1 is DFQATT and CDR2 is SNEGSKA (reference sequence). CDR3 residues: CSAYWTSGAYQETQYF. The CDR3 coding sequence is TGCAGTGCTTACTGGACTAGCGGAGCGTACCAAGAGACCCAGTACTTC.

This clonotype was picked up a small number of times. The V call is TRBV7-8, the J call TRBJ2-1, with a tentative D call TRBD1 (6 bases). The germline V gene has CDR1 SGHVS and CDR2 FQNEAQ. This CDR3 spans 12 amino acids. The V end lost 11 bases, the J end lost 2 bases, and 10 bases lay between the germline ends. CDR3 bases: TGTGCCGGCCAGGGGACCTACAATGAGCAGTTCTTC. Protein sequence: CAGQGTYNEQFF. The full variable domain, rest sourced from reference TRBV7-8 and TRBJ2-1, is GAGVSQSPRYKVAKRGQDVALRCDPISGHVSLFWYQQALGQGPEFLTYFQNEAQLDKSGLPSDRFFAERPEGSVSTLKIQRTQQEDSAVYLCAGQGTYNEQFFGPGTRLTVL.

The chain carries TRBV5-1 and TRBJ1-1; a weak D match, TRBD1 (5 bases). Germline V gene sequence: CDR1 SGHRS, CDR2 YFSETQ. Trimming took 0 bases from V and 6 from J, leaving 15 bases between them. There are 15 residues in the CDR3. The CDR3 nucleotides are TGCGCCAGCAGCTTGGGGGGACCAAGGTTCTCTGAAGCTTTCTTT. It codes for CASSLGGPRFSEAFF.

The chain couples TRBV19 to TRBJ2-6; D is ambiguous. This CDR3 comprises 14 residues. The V end was cut by 7 bases, the J end by 4 bases, with 11 bases between. CDR1 and CDR2 from the germline V gene are LNHDA and SQIVND (reference sequence). The CDR3 coding sequence is TGTGCCAGTAACCCCCGGGCCGGGGCCAACGTCCTGACTTTC. It specifies CASNPRAGANVLTF.

This clonotype was seen more than once but under ten times. The gene calls are TRBV2 and TRBJ2-3; D is unclear. Trimming left V 4 bases short and J 1 base short, with 12 bases between. Germline V gene data show CDR1 as SNHLY and CDR2 as FYNNEI. This CDR3 region has 15 residues. The CDR3 DNA reads as TGTGCCAGCAGTGCGACTTCACCGGGCACAGATACGCAGTATTTT. Translated: CASSATSPGTDTQYF.

This clonotype was counted only a few times. J is TRBJ2-7 and V is TRBV21-1; the listed D gene, TRBD2, was not tested against the DNA. TRBV21-1 is a recognized pseudogene. The CDR3 sequence is 21 residues long. The CDR3 reads CASSKPKSRTGGDFCSYEQYF. The CDR3 nucleotides read TGTGCCAGCAGCAAACCTAAGAGCCGAACAGGAGGGGACTTCTGCTCCTACGAGCAGTACTTC.

The chain employs TRBV4-1 and TRBJ2-2; 12 positions match TRBD1. Germline V CDR1 and CDR2: MGHRA, YSYEKL. The CDR3 is 16 residues long. V lost 3 bases and J lost 6; bases outside the gene matches: 5. CDR3 sequence: CASSQPGTGGSGELFF. The CDR3 DNA reads as TGCGCCAGCAGCCAGCCCGGGACAGGGGGCTCCGGGGAGCTGTTTTTT.

The genes are TRBV6-5 and TRBJ1-1, with 10 bases that match TRBD1. The germline V gene has CDR1 MNHEY and CDR2 SVGAGI. V shed 0 bases and J 6 bases; nucleotides not matched to a gene: 1. There are 14 residues in the CDR3. In nucleotides, the CDR3 is TGTGCCAGCAGTTACTCGGGACAGGGGTCTGAAGCTTTCTTT. Translating it yields CASSYSGQGSEAFF.

This chain uses TRBV7-8 with TRBJ1-5; D is uncertain. Germline-derived CDR1 and CDR2 are SGHVS and FQNEAQ. The CDR3 extends over 19 amino acids. V lost 1 base, J lost 4 bases, and 23 bases lay in between. In DNA form, the CDR3 reads TGTGCCAGCAGCTTAGGCCCCCTACACCAGGTATTGACAAATCAGCCCCAGCATTTT. Protein product: CASSLGPLHQVLTNQPQHF.

This clonotype was detected a few times. The gene calls are TRBV6-2 or TRBV6-3 and TRBJ2-7, with 12 bases lining up with TRBD2. Unmatched junction bases numbered 10, after V lost 6 bases and J lost 7 bases. The CDR3 is 15 amino acids. The germline gives CDR1 MNHEY, CDR2 SVGEGT. CDR3: CASRSASGGAREQYF. The CDR3 coding sequence is TGTGCCAGCAGATCCGCTAGCGGGGGGGCCCGGGAGCAGTACTTC.

This clonotype was seen at least ten times. The V and J genes are TRBV4-3 and TRBJ1-1; D is unresolved. The V end lost 0 bases, the J end lost 2 bases, and 10 bases lay between the germline ends. There are 15 residues in the CDR3. Germline values: CDR1 LGHNA, CDR2 YSLEER. The CDR3 reads CASSQEGLVNTEAFF. CDR3 DNA: TGCGCCAGCAGCCAAGAGGGATTGGTCAACACTGAAGCTTTCTTT.

This clonotype was picked up many times. The chain couples TRBV7-8 to TRBJ2-1; perhaps TRBD1 as D (5 bases). Germline-derived CDR1 and CDR2 are SGHVS and FQNEAQ. V shed 2 bases and J shed 0 bases, with 5 bases lying between them. The CDR3 is made up of 14 amino acids. CDR3 nucleotides: TGTGCCAGCAGCTTAAGGGGCTCCTACAATGAGCAGTTCTTC. Protein: CASSLRGSYNEQFF.

V and J are TRBV7-2 and TRBJ1-1; weak D call: TRBD1 (5 bases). The CDR3 is 15 residues long. Between the trimmed V and J ends, which lost 4 bases and 1 base, there was a span of 13 bases. Germline V gene lookup returns CDR1 SGHTA and CDR2 FQGNSA. The CDR3 sequence: CASSSQGATNTEAFF. Here the CDR3 DNA reads TGTGCCAGCAGCTCTCAGGGAGCGACGAACACTGAAGCTTTCTTT.

This clonotype showed up just a few times. The gene calls are TRBV11-2 and TRBJ2-3, with D possibly being TRBD2 (6 bases). CDR3 length equals 16 residues. CDR1 is SGHAT, CDR2 FQNNGV, per germline. Trimming removed 7 bases from V and 1 base from J, with 18 bases in between. The CDR3 DNA follows: TGTGCCAGCACCCTGGGGGGAGGTTTGGGCACAGATACGCAGTATTTT. Residues: CASTLGGGLGTDTQYF.

The rearrangement links TRBV12-3 or TRBV12-4 to TRBJ1-5, with D hard to call. The CDR3 consists of 13 residues. Between the trimmed V and J ends, which lost 2 bases and 3 bases, there was a span of 5 bases. In DNA, the CDR3 is TGTGCCAGCAGTTTATACCTCAATCAGCCCCAGCATTTT. This encodes CASSLYLNQPQHF.

This clonotype was found a few times. This sequence joins TRBV3-1 and TRBJ2-7; D possibly uses TRBD1 or TRBD2 (5 bases each). The CDR3 extends over 15 amino acids. Germline lookup yields CDR1 LGHDT and CDR2 YNNKEL (reference sequence). V was trimmed by 4 bases and J by 4 bases, leaving 17 bases between them. The CDR3 nucleotides are TGTGCCAGCAGCCCGTTATTGGGACCGCGGTACGAGCAGTACTTC. It yields the protein CASSPLLGPRYEQYF.

The chain recombines TRBV2 with TRBJ2-7; tentatively, D is TRBD1 (6 bases). The germline gives CDR1 SNHLY, CDR2 FYNNEI. Trimming shortened V by 7 bases and J by 6 bases, and 16 bases separated the two germline ends. The CDR3 sequence is 13 residues long. In DNA form, the CDR3 reads TGTGCCAGCACAGAACAGGGATTGGGCGAGCAGTACGTC. Translating it yields CASTEQGLGEQYV.

The chain couples TRBV6-5 to TRBJ1-5, with TRBD1 matching over 10 bases. The CDR3 runs to 15 residues. Germline V gene data show CDR1 as MNHEY and CDR2 as SVGAGI. Trimming at V came to 5 bases and at J to 7 bases, leaving 8 bases not matched to a gene. CDR3 loop: CASSPGTGERQPQHF. DNA for the CDR3: TGTGCCAGCAGTCCCGGGACAGGGGAGCGGCAGCCCCAGCATTTT.